The 19 T cell receptor beta chains in this list originate from one sample, sequenced in a study of post-analysis software for immune sequencing data. General observations from the study: Patients showed TRBV5-6, TRBV5-1 and TRBV20-1 among five TRBV segments more frequent than in controls.

For these receptors, no antigen is known. Researchers reported that TCR beta cDNA libraries carried unique molecular identifiers. TCRdb passed the PCR reads through MiXCR, listing each CDR3 protein once. The sample includes approximately 770,000 distinct CDR3 sequences, about half seen only once; the top ten take 4.9%. The source material was blood. Source of these receptors: a girl under 18 with multiple sclerosis.

This sequence joins TRBV20-1 and TRBJ2-7; 11 bases map to TRBD1. The V segment lost 5 bases and the J segment 3 bases; nucleotides outside the gene matches: 6. Germline CDR1 and CDR2: DFQATT and SNEGSKA (reference sequence). The CDR3 runs to 14 residues. CDR3 coding DNA: TGCAGTGCTCTCTCCGGGACAGGGGGCTACGAGCAGTACTTC. As protein: CSALSGTGGYEQYF.

The chain combines TRBV12-3 or TRBV12-4 with TRBJ2-5, with D unresolved. Trimming left V 4 bases short and J 6 bases short, with 15 bases between. The CDR3 is 14 amino acids. The CDR3: CASSSTSTAQTQYF. The CDR3 DNA follows: TGTGCCAGCAGTTCCACGTCCACGGCCCAGACCCAGTACTTC.

The V gene is TRBV27, the J gene TRBJ1-6; no firm D call. Trimming removed 4 bases from V and 5 bases from J, with 9 bases in between. This CDR3 has 14 amino acids. Germline V lookup: CDR1 MNHEY, CDR2 SMNVEV (reference sequence). CDR3 residues: CASSSGPHNSPLHF. For the CDR3, the DNA is TGTGCCAGCAGTTCCGGACCGCATAATTCACCCCTCCACTTT.

The sample holds a few counts of this clonotype. The rearrangement links TRBV15 to TRBJ2-1; unclear D gene. In germline, CDR1 is LNHNV, CDR2 YYDKDF (reference sequence). V lost 6 bases to trimming and J lost 7 bases, with 10 bases between them. The CDR3 spans 12 residues. The CDR3 loop reads CATSFSVNEQFF. DNA of the CDR3: TGTGCCACCAGTTTCTCAGTGAATGAGCAGTTCTTC.

Points on this clonotype: The junction departs from germline at one end; a sequencing error may be responsible. This chain links TRBV12-3 or TRBV12-4 with TRBJ2-3; 10 bases are shared with TRBD2. The CDR3 runs 15 residues. The CDR3 here is CASSRAGGSTDAQYF. DNA of the CDR3: TGTGCCAGCAGTCGAGCGGGAGGGAGCACAGATGCGCAGTATTTT.

This clonotype was seen more than once but under ten times. This rearrangement joins TRBV5-1 to TRBJ2-5, with 9 bases lining up with TRBD1. Looked up from germline, CDR1 is SGHRS and CDR2 is YFSETQ. Trimming took 1 base from V and 5 from J; bases not matched to a gene: 6. There are 15 residues in the CDR3. CDR3 loop: CASSLRDRVLETQYF. The CDR3 DNA reads TGCGCCAGCAGCTTGAGGGACAGGGTGTTGGAGACCCAGTACTTC.

This clonotype turned up a few times. The chain combines TRBV12-3 or TRBV12-4 with TRBJ2-1; D perhaps matches TRBD1 (6 bases). V lost 8 bases and J 12 bases, leaving 20 bases between the germline ends. The CDR3 runs to 13 residues. The CDR3 coding sequence is TGTGCCAGCCTCTATCTAGGGGGAAGTCGGCAGTTCTTC. Translation gives CASLYLGGSRQFF.

This rearrangement joins TRBV20-1 to TRBJ1-6, with 8 bases matching TRBD1. The ends lost 2 bases at V and 5 bases at J; junction bases unmatched: 5. The CDR3 runs to 15 residues. Germline V lookup: CDR1 DFQATT, CDR2 SNEGSKA (reference sequence). CDR3 in amino acids: CSARSPDRDNSPLHF. In DNA form, the CDR3 reads TGCAGTGCTAGATCCCCGGACAGGGATAATTCACCCCTCCACTTT.

This clonotype was counted between two and nine times. This chain connects TRBV20-1 to TRBJ2-6; maybe TRBD1 (5 bases). The V end was cut by 3 bases, the J end by 2 bases, with 17 bases between. This CDR3 is 17 amino acids long. CDR1 is DFQATT, CDR2 SNEGSKA, per germline (reference sequence). CDR3 coding DNA: TGCAGTGCTAGCCTAAAGCCCACCAGGGCTGGGGCCAACGTCCTGACTTTC. This encodes CSASLKPTRAGANVLTF.

The rearrangement joins TRBV7-9 to TRBJ2-4; 10 nucleotides line up with TRBD2. Matching the DNA end better, TRBJ2-7 makes the J call doubtful. The germline gives CDR1 SEHNR, CDR2 FQNEAQ (reference sequence). This CDR3 has 17 amino acids. The CDR3 here is CASSGSPGLAPNYEQYF. CDR3 sequence (DNA): TGTGCCAGCAGCGGGTCCCCGGGACTAGCGCCAAACTACGAGCAGTACTTC.

The chain has TRBV3-1 and TRBJ1-2, with D uncertain. The length of the CDR3 is 12 residues. Germline-derived CDR1 and CDR2 are LGHDT and YNNKEL (reference sequence). Trimming removed 1 base at V and 3 bases at J, with 3 bases between. The DNA for the CDR3 is TGTGCCAGCAGCCAAGCGTACTATGGCTACACCTTC. Amino acids: CASSQAYYGYTF. The full variable domain, in which reference TRBV3-1 and TRBJ1-2 provide the parts outside the CDR3, is DTAVSQTPKYLVTQMGNDKSIKCEQNLGHDTMYWYKQDSKKFLKIMFSYNNKELIINETVPNRFSPKSPDKAHLNLHINSLELGDSAVYFCASSQAYYGYTFGSGTRLTVV.

This chain connects TRBV11-2 to TRBJ2-2, with TRBD2 identical over 8 bases. V lost 1 base to trimming and J lost 2 bases; unmatched junction nucleotides: 6. Germline assignment: CDR1 SGHAT and CDR2 FQNNGV. CDR3 length: 17 residues. The CDR3 region has the DNA TGTGCCAGCAGCTTAGTTCCGGGAGGGATAAACACCGGGGAGCTGTTTTTT. The encoded protein is CASSLVPGGINTGELFF. Using reference TRBV11-2 and TRBJ2-2 for the parts outside the CDR3, the full variable domain is EAGVAQSPRYKIIEKRQSVAFWCNPISGHATLYWYQQILGQGPKLLIQFQNNGVVDDSQLPKDRFSAERLKGVDSTLKIQPAKLEDSAVYLCASSLVPGGINTGELFFGEGSRLTVL.

Written as DNA, the CDR3 is TGTGCCAGCAGTTTATCGAGACTAGCGGGAGGGGAGAGAGGCATTCAGTACTTC. It encodes CASSLSRLAGGERGIQYF. This chain uses TRBV27 with TRBJ2-4; 14 bases align to TRBD2. The CDR3 consists of 18 residues. V was pared by 0 bases and J by 9 bases, with 10 bases of the junction left unmatched. Germline V gene lookup returns CDR1 MNHEY and CDR2 SMNVEV (reference sequence).

V and J are TRBV20-1 and TRBJ2-1; 7 nucleotides agree with TRBD2. After removal of 6 bases from V and 7 bases from J, the junction contained 15 bases not matched to a gene. Germline values: CDR1 DFQATT, CDR2 SNEGSKA (reference sequence). The CDR3 has 15 residues. CDR3 sequence: CSAGESGTTRNEQFF. The CDR3 DNA reads as TGCAGTGCCGGAGAGAGCGGGACCACTAGGAATGAGCAGTTCTTC.

V and J are TRBV29-1 and TRBJ1-2; maybe TRBD1 (5 bases). The CDR3 spans 15 residues. In germline, CDR1 is SQVTM, CDR2 ANQGSEA. V was cut by 0 bases and J by 0 bases, with 11 bases left in between. The CDR3 DNA follows: TGCAGCGTTGAAGAGCAGGGATCTTCTAACTATGGCTACACCTTC. Its protein product is CSVEEQGSSNYGYTF. The full variable domain, in which reference TRBV29-1 and TRBJ1-2 provide the parts outside the CDR3, is SAVISQKPSRDICQRGTSLTIQCQVDSQVTMMFWYRQQPGQSLTLIATANQGSEATYESGFVIDKFPISRPNLTFSTLTVSNMSPEDSSIYLCSVEEQGSSNYGYTFGSGTRLTVV.

In this sample, this clonotype turned up once. V gene TRBV5-1 combines with J gene TRBJ2-3; the match to TRBD2 covers 15 bases. With V trimmed by 4 bases and J by 6 bases, 9 bases remained unmatched. The CDR3 is 17 residues long. From germline, CDR1 is SGHRS and CDR2 YFSETQ. The CDR3 DNA is TGCGCCAGCAGCCCAATCGGACTAGCGGGAGGGTCGGATACGCAGTATTTT. Protein sequence: CASSPIGLAGGSDTQYF.

The chain uses TRBV29-1 and TRBJ2-5, with 8 bases matching TRBD1. The V gene's germline CDR1 is SQVTM and CDR2 ANQGSEA. V shed 2 bases, J shed 9 bases, and the junction held 8 bases outside the gene matches. The CDR3 runs 13 residues. The CDR3 loop reads CSVESGQGESQYF. The CDR3 DNA is TGCAGCGTTGAAAGCGGACAGGGTGAGTCCCAGTACTTC.

This clonotype was observed a handful of times. This chain joins TRBV6-5 and TRBJ2-1, with TRBD2 identical over 15 bases. Germline V lookup: CDR1 MNHEY, CDR2 SVGAGI. Trimming removed 5 bases from V and 8 bases from J; junction bases left unmatched: 4. The CDR3 runs 15 residues. CDR3 coding DNA: TGTGCCAGCAGTGGAGGACTAGCGGGAGGGCATGAGCAGTTCTTC. Translating gives CASSGGLAGGHEQFF.

This CDR3 is CASSKVETGCYNEQFF. The CDR3 region has the DNA TGTGCCAGCAGCAAAGTGGAGACAGGTTGCTACAATGAGCAGTTCTTC. The chain carries TRBV21-1 and TRBJ2-1; the table's D call TRBD1 went unverified against the DNA. TRBV21-1 is tagged as a pseudogene. This CDR3 contains 16 residues.